A selection of T cell receptor beta chains follows, all from one sample in a study of cytomegalovirus exposure and HLA in healthy donors. Using immunoSEQ multiplex PCR, the repertoire was profiled, and TCRdb retains in-frame clones only, with some absent. This sample yields about 130,000 clones, of which about 80% are seen a single time; more than 2.5% belongs to the top ten. Sequencing was performed on PBMCs. The receptors come from a woman aged 50 to 60 in good health and CMV-seronegative. Both conserved end residues are part of each CDR3. Each record gives: D gene, V gene, J gene, clone size, CDR3 DNA, CDR3 protein. D genes are given only for firm matches. The size of a clone is reported for some rows only, either as once, few or many, or as a class for expanded clones.

TRBD2	TRBV30	TRBJ2-2	few	TGTGCCTGGAGTCCTAGCGGTAGCACCGGGGAGCTGTTTTTT	CAWSPSGSTGELFF
.	TRBV4-1	TRBJ2-3	few	TGCGCCAGCAGCCAAGGTCTCACAGATACGCAGTATTTT	CASSQGLTDTQYF
TRBD1	TRBV11-2	TRBJ1-2	.	TGTGCCAGCAGCTTAGACCGACAGGGATACTATGGCTACACCTTC	CASSLDRQGYYGYTF
TRBD1	TRBV2	TRBJ1-4	.	TGTGCCAGCAGGGACAGGGGGAGTTCTAATGAAAAACTGTTTTTT	CASRDRGSSNEKLFF
TRBD1	TRBV5-8	TRBJ1-1	.	TGTGCCAGCAGCAGACAGGGATGGGTGGGGAACACTGAAGCTTTCTTT	CASSRQGWVGNTEAFF
.	TRBV5-1	TRBJ1-4	.	TGCGCCAGCAGCTTGGGAGGTTATAATGAAAAACTGTTTTTT	CASSLGGYNEKLFF
.	TRBV6-5	TRBJ1-2	.	TGTGCCAGCAGTTACGGGGGCAGCCGAACCAATGGCTACACCTTC	CASSYGGSRTNGYTF
TRBD1	TRBV7-8	TRBJ2-5	.	TGTGCCAGCAGGACAGGGGTGGAGACCCAGTACTTC	CASRTGVETQYF
.	TRBV7-2	TRBJ1-6	.	TGTGCCAGCAGACAGGATAATTCACCCCTCCACTTT	CASRQDNSPLHF
TRBD1	TRBV4-3	TRBJ1-2	.	TGCGCCAGCAGCCCCAACAGGGGTGGCTATGGCTACACCTTC	CASSPNRGGYGYTF
.	TRBV6-4	TRBJ1-6	.	TGTGCCAGCAGTGACTCCAACAGCCATTCACCCCTCCACTTT	CASSDSNSHSPLHF
.	TRBV6-1	TRBJ1-1	.	TGTGCCAGCAGTGAGCAGGGTTGGACTGAAGCTTTCTTT	CASSEQGWTEAFF
TRBD1	TRBV10-3	TRBJ2-6	once	TGTGCCATCAGTGAGTCTGGGACAGGGTTATCTGGGGCCAACGTCCTGACTTTC	CAISESGTGLSGANVLTF
TRBD1	TRBV6-5	TRBJ1-5	.	TGTGCCAGCAGAACCGGACAGGGGGATCAGCCCCAGCATTTT	CASRTGQGDQPQHF
TRBD2	TRBV19	TRBJ2-7	.	TGTGCCAGTCGCGAACTAGCGGGAGGTACCTACGAGCAGTACTTC	CASRELAGGTYEQYF
.	TRBV6-5	TRBJ2-3	.	TGTGCCAGCAGTCGACAGGTCCCCACAGATACGCAGTATTTT	CASSRQVPTDTQYF
TRBD1	TRBV7-9	TRBJ2-5	.	TGTTCCAGCAGCTTATTTGGGGACAGGGTAGGAGAGACCCAGTACTTC	CSSSLFGDRVGETQYF
.	TRBV6-5	TRBJ1-4	few	TGTGCCAGCGGTGGAGGGGCTGTTAATGAAAAACTGTTTTTT	CASGGGAVNEKLFF
.	TRBV10-3	TRBJ2-6	.	TGTGCCATCAGTCCCAACTCTGGGGCCAACGTCCTGACTTTC	CAISPNSGANVLTF
.	TRBV5-8	TRBJ2-7	.	TGTGCCAGCAGCACTGGACATCTGGTTTACGAGCAGTACTTC	CASSTGHLVYEQYF
.	TRBV19	TRBJ2-5	.	TGTGCCAGTACTGGAGAGCTTCAAGAGACCCAGTACTTC	CASTGELQETQYF
TRBD2	TRBV10-3	TRBJ2-1	once	TGTGCCATCAGTGAGCCGACTAGCGGGAGCAATGAGCAGTTCTTC	CAISEPTSGSNEQFF
.	TRBV7-9	TRBJ2-1	.	TGTGCCAGCAGCTTAGTTGTAAACAATGAGCAGTTCTTC	CASSLVVNNEQFF
.	TRBV5-1	TRBJ2-1	.	TGCGCCAGCAGCCTAGAGGGTGGGTTTTTCAATGAGCAGTTCTTC	CASSLEGGFFNEQFF
.	TRBV7-9	TRBJ2-7	.	TGTGCCGGATCCGACAGCATTTACGAGCAGTACTTC	CAGSDSIYEQYF
.	TRBV11-2	TRBJ2-5	.	TGTGCCAGCAGCCCAACCCTAGTAGGCGGAGAAGAGACCCAGTACTTC	CASSPTLVGGEETQYF
.	TRBV5-3	TRBJ1-5	.	TGTGCCAGAAGCTTGGGGTTGGAGTGTGGCAATCAGCCCCAGCATTTT	CARSLGLECGNQPQHF
TRBD1	TRBV6-5	TRBJ1-1	.	TGTGCCAGCAGTTTTCGAAGACAGGGAGGCTCTGAAGCTTTCTTT	CASSFRRQGGSEAFF
TRBD1	TRBV5-1	TRBJ2-1	.	TGCGCCAGCAGCGTTGGACAGGTTGGGTACAATGAGCAGTTCTTC	CASSVGQVGYNEQFF
TRBD1	TRBV28	TRBJ1-2	.	TGTGCCAGCAGTAAACCGGGACAGGGGATTCGATATGGCTACACCTTC	CASSKPGQGIRYGYTF
.	TRBV7-8	TRBJ2-1	.	TGTGCCAGCAGCTTTCAGAATGAGCAGTTCTTC	CASSFQNEQFF
TRBD1	TRBV9	TRBJ2-2	once	TGTGCCAGCAGCGCCGGGACAGCAAACACCGGGGAGCTGTTTTTT	CASSAGTANTGELFF
.	TRBV19	TRBJ1-4	.	TGTGCCAGTAGGCGCGGTCTTACTAATGAAAAACTGTTTTTT	CASRRGLTNEKLFF
TRBD1	TRBV2	TRBJ1-2	once	TGTGCCAGCAGTGAAGGCCCCCTGACAGGGGTTGCCTGTGGCTACACCTTC	CASSEGPLTGVACGYTF
.	TRBV4-3	TRBJ1-2	few	TGCGCCAGCAGCCAAGATAACAGGGCGGACTATGGCTACACCTTC	CASSQDNRADYGYTF
.	TRBV14	TRBJ1-1	.	TGTGCCAGCAGCCAAGAACAGACTGAAGCTTTCTTT	CASSQEQTEAFF
.	TRBV5-1	TRBJ2-7	.	TGCGCCAGCAGTTTAACGGGGGTAACGTTTGACGAGCAGTACTTC	CASSLTGVTFDEQYF
.	TRBV7-2	TRBJ2-1	.	TGTGCCAGCAGCAAGCCTTTCGATGAGCAGTTCTTC	CASSKPFDEQFF